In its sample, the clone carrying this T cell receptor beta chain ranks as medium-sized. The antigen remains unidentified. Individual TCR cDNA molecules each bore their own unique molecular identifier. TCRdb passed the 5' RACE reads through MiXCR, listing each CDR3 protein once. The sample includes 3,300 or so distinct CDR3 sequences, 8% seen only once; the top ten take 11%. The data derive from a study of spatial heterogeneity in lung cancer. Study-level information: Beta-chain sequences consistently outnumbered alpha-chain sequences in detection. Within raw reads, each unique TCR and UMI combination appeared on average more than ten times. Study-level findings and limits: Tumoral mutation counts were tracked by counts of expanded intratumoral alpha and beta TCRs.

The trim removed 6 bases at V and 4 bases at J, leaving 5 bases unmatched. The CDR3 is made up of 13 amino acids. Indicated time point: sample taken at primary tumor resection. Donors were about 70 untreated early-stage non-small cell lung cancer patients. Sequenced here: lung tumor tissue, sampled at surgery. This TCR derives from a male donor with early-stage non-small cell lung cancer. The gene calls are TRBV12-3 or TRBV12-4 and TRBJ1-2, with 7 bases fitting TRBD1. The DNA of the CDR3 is TGTGCCAGCAGCCGGGGGACAGCCTATGGCTACACCTTC. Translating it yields CASSRGTAYGYTF.